This T cell receptor (beta chain) derives from a study of blood T cells in healthy people across ages (dated by TCRdb to 2015 to 2017). General notes on the study: In model experiments, roughly one uniquely barcoded TCR beta cDNA molecule per two T cells was captured by template switching. Age-related changes in TCR beta repertoire diversity were measured in the study by deep sequencing normalized with unique cDNA molecular identifiers. The donors were divided into four age groups: young (average around 15 years), middle-aged (about 41), aged (about 62) and long-lived (around 87). To avoid experimental bias, donors of different ages were distributed randomly across sequencing lanes. Two additional independent replicas of 1 million unique cDNA reads from the same blood draw were analyzed for two donors (one aged 18 to 30 and one aged 80 or older). The study at large found these results: Because profiling used bulk unsorted PBMCs, naive and antigen-experienced compartments could not be compared conclusively. Because the CMV infection status of the donors was unknown, age-related changes in expanded clonotypes may potentially have been confounded. Estimates of total diversity based on one million sequenced T cells were considered lower bounds and underestimates. Compared with the aged group, more naive CD4+ T cells, fewer expanded clones and increased TCR diversity were shown by the long-lived group, suggesting age selection. As age increased, observed TCR beta diversity per million T cells dropped in a roughly linear way, and a significant reduction was already evident by age 40. A strong correlation was found between observed TCR beta diversity and the percentage of naive T cells measured by flow cytometry.

The CDR3 goes from the cysteine to the phenylalanine over 13 residues. Kept here is only the CDR3 DNA, which spans 39 bases and is read in frame from base 1. Taken from the germline V gene (reference sequence), the CDR1 and CDR2 loops are SEHNR and FQNEAQ. Clipping removes 7 bases from V and 8 bases from J, with 7 as the unmatched junction base count. This clonotype was detected a few times. Its specific antigen is unknown. The input lacks base qualities; no much larger clone sits a single base away. Systemically healthy Caucasian individuals from Russia, approximately 39 in total and aged about 6 to 100 years, were included as donors. Each donor gave about 11 milliliters of peripheral blood, drawn into EDTA-treated Vacutainer tubes. Ficoll-Paque density-gradient centrifugation was used to isolate PBMCs, with at least 6 million per sample. Total RNA, at least 5.5 micrograms per sample, was extracted from PBMCs with Trizol reagent. Naive CD45RAhigh/CD27high T cell percentages were measured by flow cytometry on a PBMC aliquot from every donor.

The protocol used for the library was 5' RACE. The sequencer listed for this sample is Illumina HiSeq 2500. A second PCR of about 6 to 12 cycles was run with a J-beta primer mix and a sample-barcoded 5' primer. Each TCR beta cDNA molecule received a unique molecular identifier from a template-switch 5' adaptor carrying 12 random nucleotides. Each sample yielded at least 3 million CDR3-containing paired-end reads. First-strand cDNA synthesis was performed from all RNA using the Mint cDNA synthesis kit, with priming by a TRBC-specific oligonucleotide. Following uracil-DNA glycosylase treatment, a first 18-cycle PCR with universal primers M1SS and BC2_uni_R was performed on all cDNA. Processing in the source paper ran as follows. For normalization, 1 million high-quality reads were randomly selected from each sample, with every read carrying a distinct molecular identifier. Reads with shared molecular identifiers were discarded instead of being binned into consensus sequences. MiTCR, with a Q25 quality threshold and the strictest error-elimination algorithm, was used for CDR3 identification, clonotype clustering and error correction. A nonparametric unseen species model using Euler transformation provided a lower-bound estimate of total TCR beta diversity. The public reads were reanalyzed by TCRdb: fastp trimming at Q25, MiXCR alignment, in-frame beta chains only. Rows are unified per CDR3 protein, each entry keeping the most common DNA and genes. The V and J calls were determined by TCRdb, not by the authors. Present in this sample are 700,000 to 1,000,000 distinct CDR3 sequences, 40% to 50% of which were seen just once. Approximately 19% of the sample comes from the top ten.

The sequenced sample consisted of blood. The sequence links TRBV7-9 to TRBJ1-4; 7 bases in between match TRBD1. The receptor's source is a man aged 60 to 75 in good health. The sequenced DNA: TGTGCCAGCAAGACAGGGACTGGCGAAAAACTGTTTTTT. This sequence encodes CASKTGTGEKLFF.